Following are 6 T cell receptor beta chains from one sample sequenced in a study of radiotherapy plus CTLA-4 blockade in lung cancer. Some clones are missing from TCRdb's copy, which holds only in-frame ones; the method was immunoSEQ multiplex PCR. The sample has some 100,000 clones, about four fifths seen once. Material: peripheral blood, obtained from a patient treated with radiotherapy plus ipilimumab. These receptors all come from a human donor with non-small cell lung cancer who had a partial response to radiotherapy plus ipilimumab.

CDR3 coding DNA: TGTGCCAGCAGCTTGTTTGGTGGGAGGTCCCCTACGGACGAGCAGTACGTC. Translation gives CASSLFGGRSPTDEQYV. V and J are TRBV5-4 and TRBJ2-7, with a possible D match to TRBD2 (6 bases). Trimming removed 1 base from V and 5 bases from J, with 22 bases in between. The CDR3 sequence is 17 residues long. Germline assignment: CDR1 SGHNT and CDR2 YYREEE (reference sequence).

The chain carries TRBV28 and TRBJ1-5; D unclear. CDR1 MDHEN and CDR2 SYDVKM come from the germline V gene. The CDR3 runs 15 residues. Trimming removed 2 bases at V and 0 bases at J, with 8 bases between. This CDR3 is CASSLRAISNQPQHF. In DNA, the CDR3 is TGTGCCAGCAGTTTACGAGCTATTAGCAATCAGCCCCAGCATTTT.

The J gene is TRBJ2-2, the V gene TRBV5-1; 8 bases agree with TRBD1. The CDR3 is made up of 16 amino acids. V gave up 1 base and J gave up 6 bases; unmatched junction bases: 8. CDR1 SGHRS and CDR2 YFSETQ come from the germline V gene. CDR3 residues: CASSLTGQGDAGELFF. CDR3 coding DNA: TGCGCCAGCAGCTTGACCGGACAGGGTGATGCCGGGGAGCTGTTTTTT.

The rearrangement joins TRBV7-2 to TRBJ1-1; weak D call: TRBD1 (5 bases). The CDR3 is made up of 14 amino acids. Trimming took off 7 bases at V and 2 bases at J, with 14 bases between the two ends. The germline CDR1 and CDR2 sequences are SGHTA and FQGNSA. The CDR3 nucleotides are TGTGCCAGCACATGGCGGGGACTCAACACTGAAGCTTTCTTT. This encodes CASTWRGLNTEAFF.

This clone was counted once. This chain connects TRBV15 to TRBJ1-2, with no clear D. Germline V gene lookup returns CDR1 LNHNV and CDR2 YYDKDF (reference sequence). This CDR3 spans 13 amino acids. Trimming shortened V by 4 bases and J by 7 bases, and 13 bases separated the two germline ends. In nucleotides, the CDR3 is TGTGCCACCAGCACGGCGGCCCATGGTGGCTACACCTTC. This encodes CATSTAAHGGYTF.

CDR3 in amino acids: CASTNRGEYGYTF. Written as DNA, the CDR3 is TGTGCCAGTACTAACAGGGGGGAATATGGCTACACCTTC. The genes are TRBV19 and TRBJ1-2; 8 nucleotides line up with TRBD1. Looked up from germline, CDR1 is LNHDA and CDR2 is SQIVND (reference sequence). CDR3 size: 13 residues. The V gene end was trimmed by 7 bases and the J gene end by 5 bases; junction bases not matched to a gene: 6.